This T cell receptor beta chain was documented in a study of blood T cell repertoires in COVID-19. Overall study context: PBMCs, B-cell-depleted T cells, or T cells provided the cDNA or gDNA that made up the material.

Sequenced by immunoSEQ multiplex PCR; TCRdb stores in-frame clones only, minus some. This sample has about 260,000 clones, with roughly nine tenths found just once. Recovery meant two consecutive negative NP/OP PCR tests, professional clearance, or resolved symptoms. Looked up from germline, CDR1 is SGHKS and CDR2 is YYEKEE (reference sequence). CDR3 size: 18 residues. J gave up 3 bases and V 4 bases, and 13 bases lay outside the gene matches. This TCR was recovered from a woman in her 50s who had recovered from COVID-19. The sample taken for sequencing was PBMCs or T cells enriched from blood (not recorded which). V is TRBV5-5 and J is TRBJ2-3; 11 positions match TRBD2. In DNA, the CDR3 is TGTGCCAGCAGCCCGAGGGTAGCGGGAGGGCCTGTGACAGATACGCAGTATTTT. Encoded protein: CASSPRVAGGPVTDTQYF. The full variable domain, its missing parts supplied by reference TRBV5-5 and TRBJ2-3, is DAGVTQSPTHLIKTRGQQVTLRCSPISGHKSVSWYQQVLGQGPQFIFQYYEKEERGRGNFPDRFSARQFPNYSSELNVNALLLGDSALYLCASSPRVAGGPVTDTQYFGPGTRLTVL.